This paragraph reports one TCR beta chain. Its specificity is unknown. These data come from a study of T cell repertoires in cytomegalovirus infection. Study-wide context: Recently identified HLA-C-restricted and well-studied HLA-B-restricted CMV epitopes were used.

Germline V lookup: CDR1 SGHKS, CDR2 YYEKEE (reference sequence). This CDR3 is 12 amino acids long. V was clipped by 4 bases and J by 7 bases, with 11 bases between them. TCRdb redid the calling of the reads with MiXCR, one entry per CDR3 protein. The sample holds some 920,000 distinct CDR3 sequences, around 32% seen once. This receptor was identified in a human donor in good health (CMV status not recorded). Some clones in this sample may be carry-over from other donors' samples. The sample was cultured CD8+ T cells from PBMCs, taken from culture after CMV antigen stimulation. The V call is TRBV5-5, the J call TRBJ1-1; perhaps TRBD1 as D (5 bases). The CDR3 loop reads CASSRFDSEAFF. In DNA, the CDR3 is TGTGCCAGCAGCCGTTTTGACAGTGAAGCTTTCTTT.